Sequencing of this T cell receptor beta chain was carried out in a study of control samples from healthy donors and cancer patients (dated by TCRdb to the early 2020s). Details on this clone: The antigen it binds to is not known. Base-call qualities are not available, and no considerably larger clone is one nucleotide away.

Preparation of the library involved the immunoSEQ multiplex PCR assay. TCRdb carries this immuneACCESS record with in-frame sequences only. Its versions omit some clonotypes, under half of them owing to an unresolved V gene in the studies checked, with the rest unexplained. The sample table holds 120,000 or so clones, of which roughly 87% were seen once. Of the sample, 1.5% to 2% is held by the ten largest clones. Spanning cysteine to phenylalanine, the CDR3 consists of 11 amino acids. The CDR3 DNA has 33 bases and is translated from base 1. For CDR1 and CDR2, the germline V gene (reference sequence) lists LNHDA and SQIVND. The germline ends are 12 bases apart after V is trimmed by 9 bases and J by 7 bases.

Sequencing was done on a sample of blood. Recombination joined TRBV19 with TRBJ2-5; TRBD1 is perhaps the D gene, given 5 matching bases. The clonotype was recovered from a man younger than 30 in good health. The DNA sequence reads TGTGCCAGCCAGGGTTGGGGGACCCAGTACTTC. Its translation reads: CASQGWGTQYF. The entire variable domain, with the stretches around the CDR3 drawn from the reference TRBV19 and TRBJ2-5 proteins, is DGGITQSPKYLFRKEGQNVTLSCEQNLNHDAMYWYRQDPGQGLRLIYYSQIVNDFQKGDIAEGYSVSREKKESFPLTVTSAQKNPTAFYLCASQGWGTQYFGPGTRLLVL.